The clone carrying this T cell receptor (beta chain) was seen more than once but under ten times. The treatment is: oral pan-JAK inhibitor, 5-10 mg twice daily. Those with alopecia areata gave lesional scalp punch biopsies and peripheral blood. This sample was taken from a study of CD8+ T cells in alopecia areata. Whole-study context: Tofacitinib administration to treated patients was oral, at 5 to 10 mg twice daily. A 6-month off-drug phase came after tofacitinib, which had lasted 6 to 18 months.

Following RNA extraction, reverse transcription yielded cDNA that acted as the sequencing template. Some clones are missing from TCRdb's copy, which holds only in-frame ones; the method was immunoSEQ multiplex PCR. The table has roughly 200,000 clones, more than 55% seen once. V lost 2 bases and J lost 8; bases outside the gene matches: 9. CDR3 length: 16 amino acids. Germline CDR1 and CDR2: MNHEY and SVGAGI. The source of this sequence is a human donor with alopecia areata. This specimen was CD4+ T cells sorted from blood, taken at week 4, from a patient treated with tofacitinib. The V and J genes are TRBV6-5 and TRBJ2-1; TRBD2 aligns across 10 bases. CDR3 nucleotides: TGTGCCAGCAGTTACATCAGCGGGGGGGCCGGGCATGAGCAGTTCTTC. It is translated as CASSYISGGAGHEQFF.